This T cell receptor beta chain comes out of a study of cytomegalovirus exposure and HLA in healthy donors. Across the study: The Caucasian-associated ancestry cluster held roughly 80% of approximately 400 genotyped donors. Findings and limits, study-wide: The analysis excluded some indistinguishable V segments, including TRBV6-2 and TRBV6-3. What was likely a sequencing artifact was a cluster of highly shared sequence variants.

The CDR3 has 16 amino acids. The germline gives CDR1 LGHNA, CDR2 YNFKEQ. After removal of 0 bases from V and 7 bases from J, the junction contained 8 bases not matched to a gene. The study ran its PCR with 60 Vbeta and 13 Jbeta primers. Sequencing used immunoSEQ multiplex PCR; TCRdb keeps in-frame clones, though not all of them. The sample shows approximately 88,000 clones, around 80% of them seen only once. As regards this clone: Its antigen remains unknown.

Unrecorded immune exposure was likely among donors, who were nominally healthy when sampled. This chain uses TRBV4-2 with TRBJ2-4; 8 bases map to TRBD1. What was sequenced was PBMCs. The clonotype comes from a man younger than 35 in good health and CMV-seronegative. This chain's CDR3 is CASSQDPTGVGNIQYF. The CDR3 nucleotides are TGTGCCAGCAGCCAAGACCCGACAGGGGTCGGCAACATTCAGTACTTC.